The TCR beta chain described here comes from a study of T-cell reconstitution after alpha-beta-depleted transplantation in children. Study results and limitations: T cells produced anew were the main source of T-cell counts and diversity one year after transplant. Where some patients showed high TCRbeta diversity at day 60, it came from recipient T cells and thymic progenitors that had survived. The origin of alpha-beta T cells about two months after transplant was reportedly several hundred expanded graft clones.

This clonotype was recorded a few times. The antigen is not known. Trimming at V came to 5 bases and at J to 0 bases, leaving 4 bases not matched to a gene. Germline V gives CDR1 MNHNS, CDR2 SASEGT. This CDR3 spans 16 amino acids. Construction of the TCRbeta library involved unique molecular identifiers. TCRdb ran MiXCR on the PCR reads and lists one entry per CDR3 protein. The sample contains about 900,000 distinct CDR3 sequences, about 29% of which appear only once. This sequence originates from a boy less than two years old who had a stem cell transplant for SCID, so the T cells may come from the graft donor. The sample in question was PBMCs, mostly from graft donor cells, obtained 360 days after TCRalphabeta/CD19-depleted stem cell transplant. This chain connects TRBV6-1 to TRBJ2-3; 11 positions match TRBD2. CDR3 sequence: CASSPLAGVSTDTQYF. Here the CDR3 DNA reads TGTGCCAGCAGTCCACTAGCGGGGGTTAGCACAGATACGCAGTATTTT.